This T cell receptor beta chain was obtained from a study of CD8 T cells in Susac syndrome. Study information: Intravenous immunoglobulin alone or corticosteroids were being given to patients with Susac syndrome at blood draw, unless they were therapy-naive.

CD8+ and CD4+ T cells circulating in blood were sequenced for TCR beta. Broader study findings: Susac-specific public clones found in total CD8+ repertoires numbered some 17, and those in CD8+ TEMRA repertoires numbered about 5. The authors acknowledged that their TCR sequencing and HLA analysis involved a relatively small number of individuals.

Of note for this clonotype: Its specificity is unknown.

Reverse transcription used roughly 0.45 to 1 ug RNA and random hexamers. TCRdb independently ran MiXCR on the immunoSEQ multiplex PCR reads; one entry per CDR3 protein. The sample lists some 75,000 distinct CDR3 sequences; approximately 93% were seen once. The TCR originated in a human donor with Susac syndrome. Source material: CD8+ T cells from PBMCs.

The CDR3 protein is CASSRIAGGTDTQYF. In DNA form, the CDR3 reads TGTGCCAGCAGCCGCATAGCGGGAGGCACAGATACGCAGTATTTT. This chain connects TRBV11-3 to TRBJ2-3; TRBD2 agrees at 9 bases. J gave up 1 base and V 5 bases, and 4 bases lay outside the gene matches. The CDR3 is made up of 15 amino acids. Germline lookup yields CDR1 SGHNT and CDR2 YENEEA. Full variable domain (remainder filled in from reference TRBV11-3 and TRBJ2-3): EAGVVQSPRYKIIEKKQPVAFWCNPISGHNTLYWYLQNLGQGPELLIRYENEEAVDDSQLPKDRFSAERLKGVDSTLKIQPAELGDSAVYLCASSRIAGGTDTQYFGPGTRLTVL.